This T cell receptor beta chain came from a study of blood T cell repertoires in COVID-19. Background on the study: The analysed material was cDNA or gDNA that came from T cells, B-cell-depleted T cells, or PBMCs.

Only a few counts were recorded for this clone. Participants reported their clinical history, and cohort assignment relied on those reports. Symptom resolution, clearance, or two negative PCRs marked the recovered donors of Cohort 3. In the authors' workflow: Amplifying reference gene primers gave estimates of nucleated cell counts. The repertoire was sequenced with immunoSEQ multiplex PCR; TCRdb's copy has only in-frame clones and lacks some. V, J and clone size are taken as reported in that table, and D and trimming were inferred from the DNA itself. The sample consists of 200,000 to 250,000 clones, approximately 83% of them appearing once. The CDR3 contains 13 residues. The V gene lost 3 bases and the J gene lost 2 bases, with 11 bases spanning the gap. Germline loops: CDR1 SQVTM, CDR2 ANQGSEA.

The chain is built from TRBV29-1 and TRBJ2-7; D is possibly TRBD2 (6 bases). The sequenced sample consisted of PBMCs or T cells enriched from blood (not recorded which). The sequence was collected from a woman aged 60-70 years who had recovered from COVID-19. This chain's CDR3 is CSVDTGGAYEQYF. CDR3 DNA sequence: TGCAGCGTTGATACCGGGGGTGCCTACGAGCAGTACTTC.